This T cell receptor (beta chain) was identified during a study of T-cell reconstitution after alpha-beta-depleted transplantation in children. With 5 bases clipped from V and 7 bases from J, the junction kept 5 bases outside the gene matches. The CDR3 has 14 residues. Germline assignment: CDR1 MDHEN and CDR2 SYDVKM. The TCRbeta library incorporated unique molecular identifiers. A single record per CDR3 protein comes from TCRdb applying MiXCR to the PCR reads. Of about 500,000 distinct CDR3 sequences in the sample, around a third are singletons; the top ten hold more than 2%. Sequenced here: PBMCs from the stem cell graft donor, sampled from the stem cell graft. The V gene is TRBV28, the J gene TRBJ2-1, with TRBD2 matching over 10 bases. This sequence originates from a human donor who donated a stem cell graft to a child with aplastic anemia. CDR3 coding DNA: TGTGCCAGCAGTCCCCAGCGGGAGGGTAATGAGCAGTTCTTC. It encodes CASSPQREGNEQFF.